The 10 T cell receptor beta chains below all came from one sample that was sequenced in a study of T cell responses to AZD1222 COVID-19 vaccine. This table comes from immunoSEQ multiplex PCR, and its TCRdb copy is limited to in-frame clones, with some not included. The sample lists 160,000 or so clones, around nine tenths occurring once. This specimen was peripheral blood, taken on day 0 of AZD1222 vaccination. The origin of the receptors is an adult in good health.

The chain uses TRBV2 and TRBJ2-3; TRBD2 matches at 9 bases. The trim removed 3 bases at V and 2 bases at J, leaving 9 bases unmatched. The length of the CDR3 is 17 residues. The germline V gene encodes CDR1 SNHLY and CDR2 FYNNEI. CDR3 DNA: TGTGCCAGCAGTGATCTGCCTAGCGGGATAAACACAGATACGCAGTATTTT. Its protein is CASSDLPSGINTDTQYF.

This rearrangement joins TRBV19 to TRBJ2-7; D gene ambiguous. The V end lost 4 bases, the J end lost 5 bases, and 9 bases lay between the germline ends. This CDR3 comprises 12 residues. Germline lookup yields CDR1 LNHDA and CDR2 SQIVND (reference sequence). CDR3 nucleotide sequence: TGTGCCAGTAGTACTACCTGGGACGAGCAGTACTTC. This codes for CASSTTWDEQYF.

The chain combines TRBV4-1 with TRBJ1-1, with D perhaps TRBD1 (6 bases). Trimming cost V 3 bases and J 1 base, with 12 bases left between them. CDR1 is MGHRA and CDR2 is YSYEKL in the germline V gene. The CDR3 is made up of 15 amino acids. The chain's CDR3 is CASSQVEGGNTEAFF. In DNA, the CDR3 is TGCGCCAGCAGCCAGGTCGAGGGGGGGAACACTGAAGCTTTCTTT.

CDR3 sequence reads: CASSVGTGLNTEAFF. The CDR3 region has the DNA TGTGCCAGCAGCGTAGGTACAGGGCTGAACACTGAAGCTTTCTTT. The chain carries TRBV9 and TRBJ1-1; a possible D gene is TRBD1 (6 bases). The CDR3 runs 15 residues. V lost 0 bases and J lost 0, with 9 bases in between. The V gene's germline CDR1 is SGDLS and CDR2 YYNGEE.

The chain uses TRBV5-1 and TRBJ2-1, with a weak D call TRBD2 (6 bases). The V end was cut by 4 bases, the J end by 0 bases, with 8 bases between. There are 14 residues in the CDR3. Germline lookup yields CDR1 SGHRS and CDR2 YFSETQ. The CDR3, as DNA: TGCGCCAGCAGCGCCGGGAGCTCCTACAATGAGCAGTTCTTC. Translating gives CASSAGSSYNEQFF.

The J gene is TRBJ2-5, the V gene TRBV7-9; the D is unclear. CDR3 size: 12 residues. Trimming left V 3 bases short and J 2 bases short, with 4 bases between. CDR1 SEHNR and CDR2 FQNEAQ come from the germline V gene (reference sequence). The CDR3 loop reads CASSFGQETQYF. The CDR3 DNA is TGTGCCAGCAGCTTTGGTCAAGAGACCCAGTACTTC.

The chain carries TRBV18 and TRBJ1-2; 7 nucleotides align to TRBD1. There are 16 residues in the CDR3. J lost 4 bases, V lost 0 bases, and 8 bases had no gene match. Germline-derived CDR1 and CDR2 are KGHSH and LQKENI. CDR3 sequence reads: CASSPPEEGAGYGYTF. The CDR3 DNA reads as TGTGCCAGCTCACCACCGGAAGAGGGGGCTGGCTATGGCTACACCTTC.

This chain joins TRBV30 and TRBJ2-2; maybe TRBD1 (6 bases). CDR1 and CDR2 (germline): GTSNPN, SVGIG (reference sequence). V was trimmed by 1 base and J by 7 bases, leaving 13 bases between them. The CDR3 length is 14 residues. This CDR3 reads CAWSGNRADGELFF. The CDR3 coding sequence is TGTGCCTGGAGTGGAAACAGGGCTGACGGGGAGCTGTTTTTT.

This clone occurred once. This rearrangement joins TRBV28 to TRBJ1-3, with D possibly being TRBD1 (6 bases). From germline, CDR1 is MDHEN and CDR2 SYDVKM. The CDR3 is 19 amino acids. V lost 6 bases to trimming and J lost 0 bases, with 24 bases between them. The CDR3 DNA sequence: TGTGCCAGCAGAGGCAGGGGCCCTTCGCTTCCTTCCTCTGGAAACACCATATATTTT. Translation: CASRGRGPSLPSSGNTIYF. The whole variable domain, filled in from reference TRBV28 and TRBJ1-3, reads DVKVTQSSRYLVKRTGEKVFLECVQDMDHENMFWYRQDPGLGLRLIYFSYDVKMKEKGDIPEGYSVSREKKERFSLILESASTNQTSMYLCASRGRGPSLPSSGNTIYFGEGSWLTVV.

The chain combines TRBV2 with TRBJ1-1, with TRBD1 identical over 8 bases. Germline-derived CDR1 and CDR2 are SNHLY and FYNNEI. The length of the CDR3 is 14 residues. V lost 5 bases to trimming and J lost 1 base; unmatched junction nucleotides: 3. Here the CDR3 DNA reads TGTGCCAGCAGTCTGGACAGGGCGAACACTGAAGCTTTCTTT. The encoded protein is CASSLDRANTEAFF.